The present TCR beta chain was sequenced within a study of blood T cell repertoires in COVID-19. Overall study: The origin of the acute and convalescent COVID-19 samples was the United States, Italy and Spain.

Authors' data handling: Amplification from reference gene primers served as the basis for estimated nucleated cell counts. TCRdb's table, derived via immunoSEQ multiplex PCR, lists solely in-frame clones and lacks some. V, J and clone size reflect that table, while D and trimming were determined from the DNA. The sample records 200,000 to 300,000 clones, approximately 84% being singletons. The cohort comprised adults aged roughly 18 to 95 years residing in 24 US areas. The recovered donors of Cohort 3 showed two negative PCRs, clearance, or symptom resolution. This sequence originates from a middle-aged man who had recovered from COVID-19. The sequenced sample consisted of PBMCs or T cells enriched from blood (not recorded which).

The CDR3 bases are TGTGCCAGCAGCCCGGGGACAGCACTATTATATAGCAATCAGCCCCAGCATTTT. Its translation is CASSPGTALLYSNQPQHF. V gene TRBV6-4 combines with J gene TRBJ1-5; TRBD1 agrees at 7 bases. The CDR3 contains 18 residues. The V gene's germline CDR1 is MRHNA and CDR2 SNTAGT. V was clipped by 6 bases and J by 0 bases; unmatched bases: 14.